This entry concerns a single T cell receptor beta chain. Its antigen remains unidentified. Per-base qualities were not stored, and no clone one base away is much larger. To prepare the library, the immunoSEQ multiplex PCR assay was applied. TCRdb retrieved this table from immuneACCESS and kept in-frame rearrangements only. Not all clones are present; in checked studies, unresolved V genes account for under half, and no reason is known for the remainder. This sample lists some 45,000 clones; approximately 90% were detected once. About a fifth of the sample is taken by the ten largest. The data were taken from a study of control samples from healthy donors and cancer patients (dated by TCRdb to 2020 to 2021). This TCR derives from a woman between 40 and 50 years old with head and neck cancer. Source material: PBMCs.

CDR3 protein: CASSPRGPAIEQFF. The nucleotide sequence reads as follows: TGTGCCAGTAGTCCCCGGGGGCCGGCGATAGAGCAGTTCTTC. The sequence links TRBV19 to TRBJ2-1; the D gene is possibly TRBD1 or TRBD2, each agreeing over 6 bases. Counted from cysteine to phenylalanine, this CDR3 has 14 amino acids. The kept DNA is CDR3 alone, 42 bases in frame from the first base. Trimming removed 5 bases from V and 10 bases from J, leaving 18 bases between the germline ends. As encoded in the germline V gene (reference sequence), CDR1 is LNHDA while CDR2 is SQIVND.